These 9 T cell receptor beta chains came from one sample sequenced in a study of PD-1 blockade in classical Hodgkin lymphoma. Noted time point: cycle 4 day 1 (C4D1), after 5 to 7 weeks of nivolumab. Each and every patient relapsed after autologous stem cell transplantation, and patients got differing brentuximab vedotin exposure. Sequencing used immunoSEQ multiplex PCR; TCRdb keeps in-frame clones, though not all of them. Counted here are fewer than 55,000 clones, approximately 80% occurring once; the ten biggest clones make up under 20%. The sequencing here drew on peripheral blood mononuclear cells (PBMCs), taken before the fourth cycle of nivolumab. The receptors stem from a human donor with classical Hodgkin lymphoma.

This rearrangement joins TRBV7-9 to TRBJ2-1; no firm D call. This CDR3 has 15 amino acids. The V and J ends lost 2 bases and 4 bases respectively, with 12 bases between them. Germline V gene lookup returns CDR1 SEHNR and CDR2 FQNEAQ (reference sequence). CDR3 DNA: TGTGCCAGCAGCTTACTAGGCGAACCTTACAATGAGCAGTTCTTC. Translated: CASSLLGEPYNEQFF.

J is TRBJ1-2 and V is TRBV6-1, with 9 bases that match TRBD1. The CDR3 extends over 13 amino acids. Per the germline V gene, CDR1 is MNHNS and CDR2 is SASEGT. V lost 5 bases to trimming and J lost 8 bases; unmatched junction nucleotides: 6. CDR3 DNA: TGTGCCAGCAGTCCACAGGGGGCGCGAGGCTACACCTTC. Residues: CASSPQGARGYTF.

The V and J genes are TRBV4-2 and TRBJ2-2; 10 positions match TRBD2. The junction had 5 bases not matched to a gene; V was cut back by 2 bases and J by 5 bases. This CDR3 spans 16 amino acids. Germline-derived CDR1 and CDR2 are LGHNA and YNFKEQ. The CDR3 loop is CASSQSGGARTGELFF. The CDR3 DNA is TGTGCCAGCAGCCAAAGCGGGGGGGCGAGAACCGGGGAGCTGTTTTTT.

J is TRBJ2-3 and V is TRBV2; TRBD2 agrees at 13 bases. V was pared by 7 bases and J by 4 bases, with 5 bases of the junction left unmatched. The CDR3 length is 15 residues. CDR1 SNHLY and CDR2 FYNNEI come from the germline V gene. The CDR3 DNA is TGTGCCAGCATTACTAGCGGGGGGGCCGCAGATACGCAGTATTTT. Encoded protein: CASITSGGAADTQYF. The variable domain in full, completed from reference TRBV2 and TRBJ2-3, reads EPEVTQTPSHQVTQMGQEVILRCVPISNHLYFYWYRQILGQKVEFLVSFYNNEISEKSEIFDDQFSVERPDGSNFTLKIRSTKLEDSAMYFCASITSGGAADTQYFGPGTRLTVL.

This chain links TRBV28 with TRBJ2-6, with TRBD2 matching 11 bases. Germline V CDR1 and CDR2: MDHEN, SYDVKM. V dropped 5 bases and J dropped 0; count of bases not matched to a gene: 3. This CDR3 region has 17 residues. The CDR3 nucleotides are TGTGCCAGCAGTGACCTAGCGGGGGGCTCTGGGGCCAACGTCCTGACTTTC. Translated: CASSDLAGGSGANVLTF. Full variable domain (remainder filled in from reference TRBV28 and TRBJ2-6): DVKVTQSSRYLVKRTGEKVFLECVQDMDHENMFWYRQDPGLGLRLIYFSYDVKMKEKGDIPEGYSVSREKKERFSLILESASTNQTSMYLCASSDLAGGSGANVLTFGAGSRLTVL.

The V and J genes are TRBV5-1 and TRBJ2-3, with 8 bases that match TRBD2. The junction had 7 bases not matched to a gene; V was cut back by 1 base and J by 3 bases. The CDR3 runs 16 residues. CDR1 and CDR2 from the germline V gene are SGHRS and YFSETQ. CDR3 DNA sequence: TGCGCCAGCAGCTTGACGTCAAGCGGGGGTACAGATACGCAGTATTTT. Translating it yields CASSLTSSGGTDTQYF.

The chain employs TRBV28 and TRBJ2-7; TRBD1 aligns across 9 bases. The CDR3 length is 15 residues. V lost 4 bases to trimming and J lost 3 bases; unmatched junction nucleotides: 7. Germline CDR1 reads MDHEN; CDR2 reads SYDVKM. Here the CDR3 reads CASSSHGTGNYEQYF. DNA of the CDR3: TGTGCCAGCAGTTCCCACGGGACAGGGAACTACGAGCAGTACTTC.

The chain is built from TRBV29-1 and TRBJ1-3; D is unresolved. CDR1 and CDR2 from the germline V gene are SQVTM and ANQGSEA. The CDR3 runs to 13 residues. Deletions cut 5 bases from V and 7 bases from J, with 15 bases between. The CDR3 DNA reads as TGCAGCGTTTCCTGGACCAGAACGAACACCATATATTTT. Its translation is CSVSWTRTNTIYF. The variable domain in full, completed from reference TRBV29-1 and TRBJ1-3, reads SAVISQKPSRDICQRGTSLTIQCQVDSQVTMMFWYRQQPGQSLTLIATANQGSEATYESGFVIDKFPISRPNLTFSTLTVSNMSPEDSSIYLCSVSWTRTNTIYFGEGSWLTVV.

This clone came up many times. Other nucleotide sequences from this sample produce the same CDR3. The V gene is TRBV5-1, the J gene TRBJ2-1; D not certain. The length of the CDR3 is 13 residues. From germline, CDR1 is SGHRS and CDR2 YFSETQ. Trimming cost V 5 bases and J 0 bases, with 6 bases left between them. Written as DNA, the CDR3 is TGCGCCAGCAGTTCGAGCTCCTACAATGAGCAGTTCTTC. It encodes CASSSSSYNEQFF.